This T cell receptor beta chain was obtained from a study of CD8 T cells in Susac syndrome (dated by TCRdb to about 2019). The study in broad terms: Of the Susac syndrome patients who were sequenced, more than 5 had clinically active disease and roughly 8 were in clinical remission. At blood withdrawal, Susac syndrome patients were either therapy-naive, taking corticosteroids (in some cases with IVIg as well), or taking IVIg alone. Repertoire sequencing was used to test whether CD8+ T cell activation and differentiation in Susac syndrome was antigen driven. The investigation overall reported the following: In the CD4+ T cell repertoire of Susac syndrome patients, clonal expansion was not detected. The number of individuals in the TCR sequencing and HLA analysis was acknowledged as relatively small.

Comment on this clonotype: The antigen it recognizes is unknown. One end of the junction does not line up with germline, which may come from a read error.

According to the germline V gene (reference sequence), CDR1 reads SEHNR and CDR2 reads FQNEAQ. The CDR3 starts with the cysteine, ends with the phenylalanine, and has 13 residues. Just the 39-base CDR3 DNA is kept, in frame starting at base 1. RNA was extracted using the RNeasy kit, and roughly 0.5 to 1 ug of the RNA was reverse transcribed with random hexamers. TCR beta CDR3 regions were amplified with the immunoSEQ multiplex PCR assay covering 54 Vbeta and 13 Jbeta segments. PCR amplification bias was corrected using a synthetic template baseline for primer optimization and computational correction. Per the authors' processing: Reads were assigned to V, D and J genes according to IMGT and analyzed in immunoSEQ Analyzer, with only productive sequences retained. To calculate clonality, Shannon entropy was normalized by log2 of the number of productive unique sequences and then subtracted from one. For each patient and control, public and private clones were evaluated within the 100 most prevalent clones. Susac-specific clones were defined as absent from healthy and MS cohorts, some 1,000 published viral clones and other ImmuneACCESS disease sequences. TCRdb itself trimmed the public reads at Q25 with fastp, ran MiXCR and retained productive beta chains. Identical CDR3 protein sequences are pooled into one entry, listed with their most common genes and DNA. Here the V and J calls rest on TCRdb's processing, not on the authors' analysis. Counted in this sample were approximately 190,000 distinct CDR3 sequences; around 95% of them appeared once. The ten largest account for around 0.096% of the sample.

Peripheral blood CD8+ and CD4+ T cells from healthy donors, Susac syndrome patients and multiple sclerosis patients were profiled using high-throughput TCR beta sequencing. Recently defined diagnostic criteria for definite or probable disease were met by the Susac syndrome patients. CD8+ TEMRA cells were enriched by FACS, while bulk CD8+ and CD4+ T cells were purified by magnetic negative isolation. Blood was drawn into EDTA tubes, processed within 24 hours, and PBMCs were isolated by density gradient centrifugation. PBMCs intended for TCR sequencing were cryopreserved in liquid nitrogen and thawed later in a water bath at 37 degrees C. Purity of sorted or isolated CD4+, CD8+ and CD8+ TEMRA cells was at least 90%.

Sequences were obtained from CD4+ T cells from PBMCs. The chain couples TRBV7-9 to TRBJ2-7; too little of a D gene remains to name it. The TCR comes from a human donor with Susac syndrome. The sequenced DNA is TGTGCCAGCACCTTAAGTGGTATCTACGAGCAGTACTTC. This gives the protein CASTLSGIYEQYF.